A selection of T cell receptor beta chains follows, all from one sample in a study of T cell responses to AZD1222 COVID-19 vaccine. Generated by immunoSEQ multiplex PCR, the TCRdb table keeps only in-frame clones and is missing some. This table has about 130,000 clones, approximately 92% appearing once. This specimen consisted of peripheral blood, obtained 28 days after the second AZD1222 dose. Receptors originate from an adult who received the AZD1222 COVID-19 vaccine. Each CDR3 is given with its conserved first and last residue. D genes are given only for firm matches. Some rows mark clone size as missing; the rest say once, few, many or name a class of expanded clone.

- TRBJ1-3 - TRBV3-1/TRBV3-2 14 TGTGCCAGCAGCCAGATGGACGCAGGAAACACCATATATTTT CASSQMDAGNTIYF
once TRBJ1-4 TRBD1 TRBV12-3/TRBV12-4 13 TGTGCCAGCAGACAGGGGGCGCGTGAAAAACTGTTTTTT CASRQGAREKLFF
- TRBJ1-5 TRBD1 TRBV12-5 17 TGTGCTAGTGGTTTAGCCTTGACAGGGTATAGCAATCAGCCCCAGCATTTT CASGLALTGYSNQPQHF
- TRBJ1-1 - TRBV12-3/TRBV12-4 13 TGTGCCAGCAGCGCCCTCCGCGGCACTGAAGCTTTCTTT CASSALRGTEAFF
- TRBJ2-1 - TRBV7-3 15 TGTGCCAGCAGTCCCGCCGGTTCCGGTCTCGATGAGCAGTTCTTC CASSPAGSGLDEQFF
- TRBJ2-1 - TRBV5-1 14 TGCGCCAGCAGCTTGGAGACAGTTTACAATGAGCAGTTCTTC CASSLETVYNEQFF
- TRBJ1-2 - TRBV5-1 14 TGCGCCAGCAGCTCTCAGACAGGAGTATATGGCTACACCTTC CASSSQTGVYGYTF
few TRBJ1-1 - TRBV15 15 TGTGCCACCAGCAAGGGGACCTTAGGGAACACTGAAGCTTTCTTT CATSKGTLGNTEAFF
- TRBJ1-3 TRBD1 TRBV19 18 TGTGCCAGTAGTACCCCGGGACAGGGCGTCAGGCGAGGAAACACCATATATTTT CASSTPGQGVRRGNTIYF
- TRBJ2-1 TRBD2 TRBV5-1 14 TGCGCCAGCAGCTTGCCTAGCGGGAGCAATGAGCAGTTCTTC CASSLPSGSNEQFF
- TRBJ1-1 TRBD1 TRBV7-9 15 TGTGCCAGCAGCCCAGGACAGGGCAGGAACACTGAAGCTTTCTTT CASSPGQGRNTEAFF
few TRBJ2-1 - TRBV19 13 TGTGCCAGTAGTATAGAACGAGACAATGAGCAGTTCTTC CASSIERDNEQFF
- TRBJ2-1 - TRBV12-5 16 TGTGCTAGTGGTTTGGATGGGGAAACCTCCTACAATGAGCAGTTCTTC CASGLDGETSYNEQFF
- TRBJ1-2 TRBD1 TRBV4-1 15 TGCGCCAGCAGCCAATTTACAGGGGTCAACTGGGGCTACACCTTC CASSQFTGVNWGYTF
- TRBJ1-2 - TRBV25-1 15 TGTGCCAGCAGTGATCCCGGGACGGGGCCCTATGGCTACACCTTC CASSDPGTGPYGYTF
- TRBJ1-5 - TRBV11-2 13 TGTGCCAGCAGCTTAGATATGTCCCAACCCCAGCATTTT CASSLDMSQPQHF
- TRBJ2-5 - TRBV11-1 14 TGTGCCAGCAGCTCGAGGACAGTCCAAGAGACCCAGTACTTC CASSSRTVQETQYF
- TRBJ1-2 TRBD1 TRBV18 13 TGTGCCAGCTCACCAGGACAGGGACGGGGCTACACCTTC CASSPGQGRGYTF
- TRBJ2-7 - TRBV11-1 13 TGTGCCAGCAGCTTACGGCAGGGCTACGAGCAGTACTTC CASSLRQGYEQYF
- TRBJ2-1 TRBD1 TRBV29-1 13 TGCAGCGTTGGGGACAGGGGGTACAATGAGCAGTTCTTC CSVGDRGYNEQFF
- TRBJ2-7 - TRBV7-6 13 TGTGCCAGCAGCCCGGACAACTCCTACGAGCAGTACTTC CASSPDNSYEQYF